These 8 T cell receptor beta chains came from one sample sequenced in a study of shared clonotypes between healthy human individuals. Assay used: immunoSEQ multiplex PCR; TCRdb lists only in-frame clones, some missing. Found here are about 2.4 million clones, over 85% of them singletons; the top ten hold about 0.34%. Sequences were obtained from naive CD4+ T cells from PBMCs. The subset denotes: CD45RA+ positively selected. These TCRs come from a man aged 18 to 29 in good health. Some clones in this sample may be carry-over from other donors' samples.

The chain couples TRBV6-5 to TRBJ1-5; D uncertain. The V and J ends lost 6 bases and 1 base respectively, with 13 bases between them. This CDR3 has 15 residues. Germline loops: CDR1 MNHEY, CDR2 SVGAGI. CDR3 coding DNA: TGTGCCAGCAGCCCTACTGCCCTCAGCAATCAGCCCCAGCATTTT. Translating it yields CASSPTALSNQPQHF.

V gene TRBV5-6 combines with J gene TRBJ2-3; 8 positions match TRBD2. Looked up from germline, CDR1 is SGHDT and CDR2 is YYEEEE. The trim removed 2 bases at V and 3 bases at J, leaving 11 bases unmatched. CDR3 length: 17 amino acids. The CDR3 DNA follows: TGTGCCAGCAGCTTTCCCCACTCGGGGGGGAAGACAGATACGCAGTATTTT. This codes for CASSFPHSGGKTDTQYF.

In this sample, this clone turned up a few times. V is TRBV28 and J is TRBJ1-5; D is undetermined. In germline, CDR1 is MDHEN, CDR2 SYDVKM. The CDR3 has 16 residues. The V gene lost 5 bases and the J gene lost 3 bases, with 17 bases spanning the gap. The CDR3 loop reads CASSPDVGSYNQPQHF. The DNA for the CDR3 is TGTGCCAGCAGTCCCGACGTAGGATCTTACAATCAGCCCCAGCATTTT.

V usage is TRBV4-1 and J usage is TRBJ1-1, with no clear D. The CDR3 runs 15 residues. Trimming left V 1 base short and J 1 base short, with 10 bases between. Germline V CDR1 and CDR2: MGHRA, YSYEKL. This chain's CDR3 is CASSQAEKRNTEAFF. In DNA, the CDR3 is TGCGCCAGCAGCCAAGCAGAAAAACGGAACACTGAAGCTTTCTTT.

This clone was observed a single time. This rearrangement joins TRBV29-1 to TRBJ1-1; D gene uncertain. The germline V and J ends were trimmed by 6 bases and 1 base, with 15 bases remaining between them. The CDR3 spans 14 residues. From germline, CDR1 is SQVTM and CDR2 ANQGSEA. This CDR3 reads CSVRTDGQNTEAFF. The CDR3 nucleotides read TGCAGCGTGCGAACTGACGGGCAGAACACTGAAGCTTTCTTT.

This rearrangement joins TRBV7-2 to TRBJ1-5; weak D call: TRBD1 (5 bases). Trimming shortened V by 5 bases and J by 1 base, and 12 bases separated the two germline ends. The CDR3 totals 15 residues. Per germline, CDR1 SGHTA and CDR2 FQGNSA. CDR3 nucleotides: TGTGCCAGCAGCCCGAGGGGCGCCAGCAATCAGCCCCAGCATTTT. Its translation is CASSPRGASNQPQHF. The whole variable domain, filled in from reference TRBV7-2 and TRBJ1-5, reads GAGVSQSPSNKVTEKGKDVELRCDPISGHTALYWYRQSLGQGLEFLIYFQGNSAPDKSGLPSDRFSAERTGGSVSTLTIQRTQQEDSAVYLCASSPRGASNQPQHFGDGTRLSIL.

The chain carries TRBV7-2 and TRBJ2-6; weak D call: TRBD2 (5 bases). The CDR3 runs 17 residues. V lost 4 bases, J lost 4 bases, and 17 bases lay in between. CDR1 is SGHTA, CDR2 FQGNSA, per germline. The CDR3 DNA reads as TGTGCCAGCAGCTCGGGGAAGGGTGCCTGGGGGGCCAACGTCCTGACTTTC. It specifies CASSSGKGAWGANVLTF.

V usage is TRBV28 and J usage is TRBJ2-1; D might be TRBD1 or TRBD2, each matching 6 bases. Between the trimmed V and J ends, which lost 5 bases and 7 bases, there was a span of 15 bases. Germline CDR1 is MDHEN and CDR2 is SYDVKM. This CDR3 is 14 amino acids long. The CDR3 bases are TGTGCCAGCAGTGCCGTAGGGGGGCTGAATGAGCAGTTCTTC. Protein sequence: CASSAVGGLNEQFF.